The clone carrying this TCR beta chain has a count of ten or more. Its antigen is unknown. For the diagnoses, clinical symptoms, serum thyroxine and TRAb, thyroid ultrasound and orbital computed tomography were used. Authors of the study amplified TCR beta CDR3 regions from RNA transcripts. The study used the HTBI primer set for a first-round RT-PCR of the TCR CDR3. One entry per CDR3 protein, called by TCRdb with MiXCR from the multiplex PCR reads. Of roughly 500,000 distinct CDR3 sequences in the sample, about 16% were seen once. These data originate in a study of T cells in Graves' hyperthyroidism and ophthalmopathy. General study findings and limits: In the blood, most expanded thyroid clonotypes above 0.001 appeared as well.

This TCR was sampled from a young woman with Graves' ophthalmopathy. The sample consisted of blood.

The CDR3 sequence: CASSQDKGQLRNEKLFF. As DNA, the CDR3 is TGTGCCAGCAGCCAAGATAAGGGACAGCTCCGAAATGAAAAACTGTTTTTT. V usage is TRBV3-1 and J usage is TRBJ1-4; 7 bases align to TRBD1. CDR3 length equals 17 residues. Germline-derived CDR1 and CDR2 are LGHDT and YNNKEL (reference sequence). The V segment lost 0 bases and the J segment 5 bases; nucleotides outside the gene matches: 9.